A single T cell receptor (beta chain) is shown here with its context. This entry is derived from a study of cytomegalovirus exposure and HLA in healthy donors. Across the whole study: As an earlier analysis found, some 170 million T cells yielded about 120 million unique TCR beta sequences.

The PCR had 60 Vbeta and 13 Jbeta primers. Method: immunoSEQ multiplex PCR; TCRdb's copy keeps in-frame clones and lacks some. This sample has about 140,000 clones; over 80% occur once, and the top ten carry under 3%. This clonotype was sampled from a woman under 40 in good health and CMV-seronegative. The source material was PBMCs.

The CDR3 spells CASKGQGVANEKLFF. CDR3 DNA: TGTGCCAGCAAGGGACAGGGGGTTGCTAATGAAAAACTGTTTTTT. The V call is TRBV2, the J call TRBJ1-4, with TRBD1 matching over 11 bases. The length of the CDR3 is 15 residues. Germline V CDR1 and CDR2: SNHLY, FYNNEI. The J segment lost 3 bases and the V segment lost 7 bases, leaving 4 bases of the junction unmatched.